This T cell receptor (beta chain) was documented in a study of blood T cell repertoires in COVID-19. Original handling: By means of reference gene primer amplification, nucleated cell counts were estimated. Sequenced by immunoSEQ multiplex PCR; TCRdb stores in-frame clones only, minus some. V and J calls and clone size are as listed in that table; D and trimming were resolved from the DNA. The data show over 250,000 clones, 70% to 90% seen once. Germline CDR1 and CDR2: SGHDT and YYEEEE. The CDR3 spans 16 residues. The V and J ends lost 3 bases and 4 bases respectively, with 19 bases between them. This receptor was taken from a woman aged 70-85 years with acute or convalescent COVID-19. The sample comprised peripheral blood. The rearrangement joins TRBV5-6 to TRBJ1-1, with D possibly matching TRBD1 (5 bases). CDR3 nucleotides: TGTGCCAGCAGCTCACGTCAGGGAGGGGTGGGCACTGAAGCTTTCTTT. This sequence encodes CASSSRQGGVGTEAFF. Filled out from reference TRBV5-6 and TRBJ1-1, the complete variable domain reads DAGVTQSPTHLIKTRGQQVTLRCSPKSGHDTVSWYQQALGQGPQFIFQYYEEEERQRGNFPDRFSGHQFPNYSSELNVNALLLGDSALYLCASSSRQGGVGTEAFFGQGTRLTVV.